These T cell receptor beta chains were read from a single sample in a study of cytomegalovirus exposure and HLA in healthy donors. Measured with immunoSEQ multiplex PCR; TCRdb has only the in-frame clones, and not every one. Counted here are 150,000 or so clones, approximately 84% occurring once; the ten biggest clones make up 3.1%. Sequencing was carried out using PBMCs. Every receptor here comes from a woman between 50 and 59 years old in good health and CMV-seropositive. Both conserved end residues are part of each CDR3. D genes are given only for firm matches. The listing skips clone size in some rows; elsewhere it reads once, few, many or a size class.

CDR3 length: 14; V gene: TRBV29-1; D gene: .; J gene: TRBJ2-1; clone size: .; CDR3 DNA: TGCAGCGTTGATCACAGCGGACCGGGCAATGAGCAGTTCTTC; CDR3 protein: CSVDHSGPGNEQFF
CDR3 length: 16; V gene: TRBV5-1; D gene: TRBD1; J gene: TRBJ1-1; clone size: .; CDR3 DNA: TGCGCCAGCAGCTTCGACGGACAGGGGGAAATCACTGAAGCTTTCTTT; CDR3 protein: CASSFDGQGEITEAFF
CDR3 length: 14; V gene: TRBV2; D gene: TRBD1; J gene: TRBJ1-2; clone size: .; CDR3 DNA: TGTGCCAGCAGCGAAACCAGACAGGGAAGAGGCTACACCTTC; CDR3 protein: CASSETRQGRGYTF
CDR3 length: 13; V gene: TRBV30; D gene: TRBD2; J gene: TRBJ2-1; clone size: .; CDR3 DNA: TGTGCCTGGACAAGCGGGAGTAAAATTGAGCAGTTCTTC; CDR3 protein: CAWTSGSKIEQFF
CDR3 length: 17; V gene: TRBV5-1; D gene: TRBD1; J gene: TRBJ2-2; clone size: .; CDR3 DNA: TGCGCCAGCAGCTTGGTTAGGGACAGGGATACCACCGGGGAGCTGTTTTTT; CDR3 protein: CASSLVRDRDTTGELFF
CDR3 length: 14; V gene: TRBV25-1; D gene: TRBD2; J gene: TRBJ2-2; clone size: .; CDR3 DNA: TGTGCCAGCAGTGTTGCAGGGAGGGCCGGGGAGCTGTTTTTT; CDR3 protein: CASSVAGRAGELFF
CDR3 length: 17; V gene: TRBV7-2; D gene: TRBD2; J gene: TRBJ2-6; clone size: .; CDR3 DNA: TGTGCCAACAGCTCTAGCGGGGGGGCCTCTGGGGCCAACGTCCTGACTTTC; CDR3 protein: CANSSSGGASGANVLTF
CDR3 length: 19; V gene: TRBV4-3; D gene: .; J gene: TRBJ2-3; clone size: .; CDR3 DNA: TGCGCCAGCAGCCAAGAGGTTGGGGCTCAACCCTGGGACACAGATACGCAGTATTTT; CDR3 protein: CASSQEVGAQPWDTDTQYF
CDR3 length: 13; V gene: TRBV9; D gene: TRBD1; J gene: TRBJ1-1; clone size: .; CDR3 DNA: TGTGCCAGCAGTGTAACAGGGGCAGGTGAAGCTTTCTTT; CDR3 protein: CASSVTGAGEAFF
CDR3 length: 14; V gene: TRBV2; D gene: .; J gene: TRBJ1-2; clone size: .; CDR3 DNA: TGTGCCAGCAGTGAGAGGTTAGCTAACTATGGCTACACCTTC; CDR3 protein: CASSERLANYGYTF
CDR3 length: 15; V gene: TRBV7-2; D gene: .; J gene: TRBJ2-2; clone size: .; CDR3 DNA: TGTGCCAGCAGCAGACCGGGACTGAGAGCCGGGGAGCTGTTTTTT; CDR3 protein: CASSRPGLRAGELFF
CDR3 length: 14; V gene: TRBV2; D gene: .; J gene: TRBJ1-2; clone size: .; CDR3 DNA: TGTGCCAGCAGTTTACAGGGATCGGGCTATGGCTACACCTTC; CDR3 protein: CASSLQGSGYGYTF
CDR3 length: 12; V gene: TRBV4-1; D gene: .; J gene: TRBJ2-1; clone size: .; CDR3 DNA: TGCGCCAGCAGCCAGCCTGCCGGGACACAGTTCTTC; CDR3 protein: CASSQPAGTQFF
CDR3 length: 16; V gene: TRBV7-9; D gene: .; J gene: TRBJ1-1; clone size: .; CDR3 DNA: TGTGCCAGCAGCTTCCCGCCCCCCACAGGGATGACTGAAGCTTTCTTT; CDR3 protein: CASSFPPPTGMTEAFF
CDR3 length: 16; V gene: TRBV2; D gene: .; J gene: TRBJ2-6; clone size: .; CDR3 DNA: TGTGCCAGCAGCGAAACAGCAGGGCCTGGGGCCAACGGCCTGACTTTC; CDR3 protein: CASSETAGPGANGLTF
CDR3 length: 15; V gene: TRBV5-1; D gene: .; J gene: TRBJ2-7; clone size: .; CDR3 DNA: .; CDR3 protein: CASSSSTGLSYEQYF
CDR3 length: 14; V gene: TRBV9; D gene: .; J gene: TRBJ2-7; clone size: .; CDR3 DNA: TGTGCCAGCAGCGTAGACGGGTTCTCCTACGAGCAGTACTTC; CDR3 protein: CASSVDGFSYEQYF
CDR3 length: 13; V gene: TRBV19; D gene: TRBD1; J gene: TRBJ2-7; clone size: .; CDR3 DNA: TGTGCCAGCCGGGACAGGGGAGTCTACGAGCAGTACTTC; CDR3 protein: CASRDRGVYEQYF
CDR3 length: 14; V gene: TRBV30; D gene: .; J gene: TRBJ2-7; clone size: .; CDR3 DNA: TGTGCTTTTTTCAAGCAGAAGGCGGCATACGAGCAGTACTTC; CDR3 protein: CAFFKQKAAYEQYF
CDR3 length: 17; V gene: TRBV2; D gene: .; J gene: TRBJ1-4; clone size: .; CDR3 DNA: TGTGCCAGCATGGCCCATAACCCGGGACTCATACATGAAAAACTGTTTTTT; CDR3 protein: CASMAHNPGLIHEKLFF
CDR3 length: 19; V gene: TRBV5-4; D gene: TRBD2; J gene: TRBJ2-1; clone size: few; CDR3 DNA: TGTGCCAGCAGCTTGGAGGCCTTGGCGGGGGGGCCCTCCTACAATGAGCAGTTCTTC; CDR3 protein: CASSLEALAGGPSYNEQFF
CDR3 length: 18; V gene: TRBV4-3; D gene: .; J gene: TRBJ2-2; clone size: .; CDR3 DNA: TGCGCCAGCAGCCAAGATCTGCCGGTAGCGGCGAACACCGGGGAGCTGTTTTTT; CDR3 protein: CASSQDLPVAANTGELFF
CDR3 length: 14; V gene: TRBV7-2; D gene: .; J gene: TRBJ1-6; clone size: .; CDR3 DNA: TGTGCCAGCAGCTTAAGGTGGGAGACTTCACCCCTCCACTTT; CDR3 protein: CASSLRWETSPLHF
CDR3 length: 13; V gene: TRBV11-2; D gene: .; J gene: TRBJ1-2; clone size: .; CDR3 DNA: TGTGCCAGCAGCCCGGACTTTAACTATGGCTACACCTTC; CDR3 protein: CASSPDFNYGYTF
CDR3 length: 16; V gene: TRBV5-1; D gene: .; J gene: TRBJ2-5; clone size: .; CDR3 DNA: TGCGCCAGCAGCTTGTCCCCGCGGAGAAACCAAGAGACCCAGTACTTC; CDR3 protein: CASSLSPRRNQETQYF
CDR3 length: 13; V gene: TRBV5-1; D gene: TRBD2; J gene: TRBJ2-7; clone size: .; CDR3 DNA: TGCGCCAGCAGCTCGGGACTATTCTACGAGCAGTACTTC; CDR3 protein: CASSSGLFYEQYF
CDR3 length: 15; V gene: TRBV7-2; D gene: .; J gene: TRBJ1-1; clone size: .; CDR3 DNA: TGTGCCAGCAGCTTTCTTGGGCAGCAGAACACTGAAGCTTTCTTT; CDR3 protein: CASSFLGQQNTEAFF
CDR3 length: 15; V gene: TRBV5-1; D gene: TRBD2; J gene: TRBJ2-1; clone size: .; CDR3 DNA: TGCGCCAGCAGCTTGGCTAGCGGGGCATACAATGAGCAGTTCTTC; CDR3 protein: CASSLASGAYNEQFF
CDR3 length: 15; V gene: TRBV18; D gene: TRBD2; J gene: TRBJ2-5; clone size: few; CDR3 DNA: TGTGCCAGCTCACCTTCTAGCGGGAAACAAGAGACCCAGTACTTC; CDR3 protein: CASSPSSGKQETQYF
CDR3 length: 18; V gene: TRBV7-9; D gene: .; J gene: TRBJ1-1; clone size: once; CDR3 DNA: TGTGCCAGCAGCTTAGCCGGGGGGGTCGGCAGGTTGAACACTGAAGCTTTCTTT; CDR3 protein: CASSLAGGVGRLNTEAFF
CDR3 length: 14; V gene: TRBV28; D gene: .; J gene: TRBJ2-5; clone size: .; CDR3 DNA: TGTGCCAGCAGTTTCACTACAGCGGGAGAGACCCAGTACTTC; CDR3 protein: CASSFTTAGETQYF
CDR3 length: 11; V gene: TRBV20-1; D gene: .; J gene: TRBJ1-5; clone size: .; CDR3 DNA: TGCAGTGCTAGGGCCGATCAGCCCCAGCATTTT; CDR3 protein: CSARADQPQHF
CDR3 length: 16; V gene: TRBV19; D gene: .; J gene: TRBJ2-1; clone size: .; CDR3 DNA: TGTGCCAGTAGTCCCCGCTTCCAAAGGGGCTACAATGAGCAGTTCTTC; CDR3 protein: CASSPRFQRGYNEQFF
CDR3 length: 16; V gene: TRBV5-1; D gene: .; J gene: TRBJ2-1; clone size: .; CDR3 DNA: TGCGCCAGCAGCTTGGACGGGGTGGCTGGGAGAAATGAGCAGTTCTTC; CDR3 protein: CASSLDGVAGRNEQFF
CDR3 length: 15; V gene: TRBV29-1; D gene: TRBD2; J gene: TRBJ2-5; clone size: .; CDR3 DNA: TGCAGCGTGCAACTAGCGGGAGGTCTCCAAGAGACCCAGTACTTC; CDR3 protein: CSVQLAGGLQETQYF
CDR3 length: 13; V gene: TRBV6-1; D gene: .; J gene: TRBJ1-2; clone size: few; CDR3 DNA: TGTGCCAGCAGGGTTAGCGGGCCACCTGGCTACACCTTC; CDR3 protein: CASRVSGPPGYTF
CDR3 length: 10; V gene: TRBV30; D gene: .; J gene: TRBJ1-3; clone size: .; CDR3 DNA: TGTGCCTGGCCAGGAAACACCATATATTTT; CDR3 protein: CAWPGNTIYF
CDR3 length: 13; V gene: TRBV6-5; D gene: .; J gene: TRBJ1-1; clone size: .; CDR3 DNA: TGTGCCAGCAGTGCCCAGATGAACACTGAAGCTTTCTTT; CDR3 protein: CASSAQMNTEAFF
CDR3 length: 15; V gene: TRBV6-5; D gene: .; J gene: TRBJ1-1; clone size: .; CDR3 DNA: TGTGCCAGCAGTTACCGCGGGTGGGGGAACACTGAAGCTTTCTTT; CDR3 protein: CASSYRGWGNTEAFF
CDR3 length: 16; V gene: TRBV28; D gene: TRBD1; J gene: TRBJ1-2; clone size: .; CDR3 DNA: TGTGCCAGCAGCTTGGAACCGGGACAGATATTTGGTGGCTACACCTTC; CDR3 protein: CASSLEPGQIFGGYTF
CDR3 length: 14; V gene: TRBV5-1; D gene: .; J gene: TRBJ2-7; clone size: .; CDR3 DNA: TGCGCCAGCAGCCCCGACGGGGATAGGTACGAGCAGTACTTC; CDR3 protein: CASSPDGDRYEQYF
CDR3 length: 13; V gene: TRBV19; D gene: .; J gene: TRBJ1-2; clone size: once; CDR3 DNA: TGTGCCAGTAGTGTACAGGGTCTCTATGGCTACACCTTC; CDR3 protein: CASSVQGLYGYTF
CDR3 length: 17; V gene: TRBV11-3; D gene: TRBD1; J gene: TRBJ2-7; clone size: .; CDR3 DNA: TGTGCCAGCAGCCCCGGAGAAGGGACAGGGGGCTTCTACGAGCAGTACTTC; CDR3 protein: CASSPGEGTGGFYEQYF
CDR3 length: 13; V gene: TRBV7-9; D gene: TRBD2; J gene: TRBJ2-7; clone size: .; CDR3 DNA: TGTGCCAGCAGCTTATGGGACGGGGGGAAGCAGTACTTC; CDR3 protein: CASSLWDGGKQYF
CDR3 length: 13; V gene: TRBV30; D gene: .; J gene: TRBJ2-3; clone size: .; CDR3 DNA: TGTGCCAGATCAGGGATTAGCACAGATACGCAGTATTTT; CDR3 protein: CARSGISTDTQYF
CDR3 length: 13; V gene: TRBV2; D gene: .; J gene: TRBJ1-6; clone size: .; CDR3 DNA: TGTGCCAGCACCCCCGACGGGGATTCACCCCTCCACTTT; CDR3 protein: CASTPDGDSPLHF
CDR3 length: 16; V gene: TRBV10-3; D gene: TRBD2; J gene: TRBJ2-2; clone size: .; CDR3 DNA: TGTGCCATCAAACTAGCGGGAGAAGGGACGACCGGGGAGCTGTTTTTT; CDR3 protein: CAIKLAGEGTTGELFF
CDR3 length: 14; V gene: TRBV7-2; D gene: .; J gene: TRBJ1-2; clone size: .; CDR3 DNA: TGTGCCAGCAGCTTAGCGCAGGGCACCGGTGGCTACACCTTC; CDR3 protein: CASSLAQGTGGYTF
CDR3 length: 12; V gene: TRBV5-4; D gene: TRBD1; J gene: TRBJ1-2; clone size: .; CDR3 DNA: TGTGCCAGCAGCTTGGACAGGGGGCTTGTCACCTTC; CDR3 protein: CASSLDRGLVTF
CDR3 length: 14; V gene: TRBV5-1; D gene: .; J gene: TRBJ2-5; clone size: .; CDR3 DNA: TGCGCCAGCAGCTTGGGCCAGGTACAAGAGACCCAGTACTTC; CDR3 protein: CASSLGQVQETQYF
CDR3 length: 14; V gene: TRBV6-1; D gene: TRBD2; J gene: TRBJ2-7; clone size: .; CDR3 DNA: TGTGCCAGCAATCTAGCGGGGGCCGCCTACGAGCAGTACTTC; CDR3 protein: CASNLAGAAYEQYF
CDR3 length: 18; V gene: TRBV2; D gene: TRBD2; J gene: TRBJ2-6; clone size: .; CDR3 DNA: TGTGCCAGCTTGGGGGAGCGGGGGGGTTACTCTGGGGCCAACGTCCTGACTTTC; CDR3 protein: CASLGERGGYSGANVLTF
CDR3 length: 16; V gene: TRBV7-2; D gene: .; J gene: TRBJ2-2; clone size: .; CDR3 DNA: TGTGCCAGCACCCCGAGGGCCAGGGGGAACACCGGGGAGCTGTTTTTT; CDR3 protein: CASTPRARGNTGELFF
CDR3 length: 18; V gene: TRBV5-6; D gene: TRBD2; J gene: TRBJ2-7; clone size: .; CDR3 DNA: TGTGCCAGCAGCCTAGGAACAGGTCCACTAGCGGAGGCCTACGAGCAGTACTTC; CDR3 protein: CASSLGTGPLAEAYEQYF
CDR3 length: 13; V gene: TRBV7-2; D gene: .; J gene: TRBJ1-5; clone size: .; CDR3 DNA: TGTGCCAGCAGCCAAGACAGGTTTCAGCCCCAGCATTTT; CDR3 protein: CASSQDRFQPQHF
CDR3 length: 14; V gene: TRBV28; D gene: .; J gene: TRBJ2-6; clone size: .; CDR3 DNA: TGTGCCAGCCATACATCCTCTGGGGCCAACGTCCTGACTTTC; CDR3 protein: CASHTSSGANVLTF
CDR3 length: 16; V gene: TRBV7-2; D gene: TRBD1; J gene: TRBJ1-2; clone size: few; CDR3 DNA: TGTGCCAGCAGCTTAGCAGCCCCCGGGACAGGGGATGGCTACACCTTC; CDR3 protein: CASSLAAPGTGDGYTF
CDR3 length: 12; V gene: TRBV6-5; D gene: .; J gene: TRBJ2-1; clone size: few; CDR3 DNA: TGTGCCAGCAGTGAAAGGGCGGGAGAGCAGTTCTTC; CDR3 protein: CASSERAGEQFF